The next 26 T cell receptor beta chains were all read from a single sample in a study of T cells in Graves' hyperthyroidism and ophthalmopathy. Template material for amplifying TCR beta CDR3 regions consisted of RNA transcripts. HTBI primers were the set used in a first-round RT-PCR of the TCR CDR3. TCRdb re-analysed the multiplex PCR reads in MiXCR, keeping a single row per CDR3 protein. The sample records 700,000 to 950,000 distinct CDR3 sequences, approximately 36% being singletons. The source material was blood. These receptor sequences come from a woman between 40 and 55 years old with Graves' hyperthyroidism.

At least ten counts were recorded for this clonotype. The chain couples TRBV4-3 to TRBJ1-1; TRBD1 is a possible D gene (5 bases). Trimming removed 0 bases from V and 5 bases from J, with 10 bases in between. The germline V gene has CDR1 LGHNA and CDR2 YSLEER. The CDR3 length is 14 residues. The CDR3 nucleotides are TGCGCCAGCAGCCAAGATGGGGCGCGGACTGAAGCTTTCTTT. It translates to CASSQDGARTEAFF.

Comment on this clonotype: This may be a read error: a much more frequent sequence differs by one nucleotide. This chain joins TRBV7-2 and TRBJ1-4, with 7 bases that match TRBD1. The CDR3 loop spans 14 amino acids. The V gene's germline CDR1 is SGHTA and CDR2 FQGNSA. The CDR3 protein is CASSHRDSNENLFF. CDR3 coding DNA: TGTGCCAGCAGCCACCGGGACAGTAATGAAAACCTGTTTTTT.

At least ten counts were recorded for this clonotype. This chain joins TRBV19 and TRBJ1-1, with D hard to call. Germline CDR1 and CDR2: LNHDA and SQIVND (reference sequence). The V end lost 2 bases, the J end lost 8 bases, and 12 bases lay between the germline ends. The CDR3 length is 13 residues. The CDR3 here is CASSIQMDQEAFF. The CDR3 DNA reads TGTGCCAGTAGTATACAAATGGATCAAGAAGCTTTCTTT.

This clonotype was detected many times. The chain carries TRBV2 and TRBJ2-7; maybe TRBD2 (6 bases). V lost 7 bases and J lost 5, with 15 bases in between. This CDR3 has 13 amino acids. Germline CDR1 is SNHLY and CDR2 is FYNNEI. CDR3: CASTDGGLHEQYF. CDR3 bases: TGTGCCAGCACTGATGGGGGGTTGCACGAGCAGTACTTC.

This clonotype was observed a few times. The rearrangement links TRBV6-5 to TRBJ1-5; 9 bases are a match to TRBD1. The CDR3 totals 14 residues. Trimming took 2 bases from V and 7 from J; bases not matched to a gene: 3. Germline V gives CDR1 MNHEY, CDR2 SVGAGI. CDR3 sequence (DNA): TGTGCCAGCAGTTACCGGACAGGGGTACAGCCCCAGCATTTT. Its translation is CASSYRTGVQPQHF.

This clonotype has at least ten counts. The chain combines TRBV7-6 with TRBJ2-7; 10 nucleotides align to TRBD1. This CDR3 has 13 residues. CDR1 and CDR2 from the germline V gene are SGHVS and FNYEAQ. V trimming: 4 bases; J trimming: 7 bases; junction bases outside the gene matches: 4. The DNA for the CDR3 is TGTGCCAGCAGCTCGGACAGGGGGGGGGAGCAGTACTTC. Its translation: CASSSDRGGEQYF.

As to this clonotype: A single base separates this from a much larger clone, so it may be a read error. CDR3 region: CASGAAGTFPAGNTIYF. The CDR3, as DNA: TGTGCCAGCGGCGCCGCCGGGACCTTCCCCGCTGGAAACACCATATATTTT. This chain links TRBV7-9 with TRBJ1-3; D is perhaps TRBD1 (5 bases). V lost 8 bases to trimming and J lost 2 bases, with 22 bases between them. The length of the CDR3 is 17 residues. Germline CDR1 and CDR2: SEHNR and FQNEAQ (reference sequence).

This clonotype was counted only a few times. The chain is built from TRBV29-1 and TRBJ1-1; 7 bases align to TRBD1. With V trimmed by 7 bases and J by 1 base, 0 bases remained unmatched. Looked up from germline, CDR1 is SQVTM and CDR2 is ANQGSEA. The CDR3 loop spans 11 amino acids. CDR3 bases: TGCAGCGGGGACAGGAACACTGAAGCTTTCTTT. It translates to CSGDRNTEAFF.

The chain recombines TRBV10-3 with TRBJ2-2; TRBD1 agrees at 8 bases. The CDR3 spans 15 residues. Germline V gene data show CDR1 as ENHRY and CDR2 as SYGVKD. V dropped 2 bases and J dropped 7; count of bases not matched to a gene: 6. Written as DNA, the CDR3 is TGTGCCATCAGTGAGAGAACGGACAGGGACGGGGAGCTGTTTTTT. This encodes CAISERTDRDGELFF.

This clonotype has a count of ten or more. CDR3 amino acids: CASTGRNTEAFF. In nucleotides, the CDR3 is TGTGCCAGCACCGGTCGCAACACTGAAGCTTTCTTT. The chain employs TRBV7-9 and TRBJ1-1; D remains ambiguous. Per germline, CDR1 SEHNR and CDR2 FQNEAQ (reference sequence). The germline V and J ends were trimmed by 7 bases and 2 bases, with 8 bases remaining between them. This CDR3 contains 12 residues.

As regards this clonotype: A read error may explain this, as a much larger clone is one base away. The chain links TRBV24-1 to TRBJ2-2; 8 bases map to TRBD1. The CDR3 loop spans 15 amino acids. CDR1 KGHDR and CDR2 SFDVKD come from the germline V gene. The CDR3 loop is CAAQGAAPNTGELLF. The CDR3 region has the DNA TGTGCCGCCCAGGGGGCCGCCCCTAACACCGGGGAGCTGCTTTTT.

This clonotype was observed at least ten times. The genes are TRBV10-3 and TRBJ1-3, with D unresolved. V was pared by 6 bases and J by 0 bases, with 6 bases between. The CDR3 runs to 13 residues. Germline lookup yields CDR1 ENHRY and CDR2 SYGVKD. CDR3 nucleotides: TGTGCCATCAGGCTGGGCTCTGGAAACACCATATATTTT. Translating it yields CAIRLGSGNTIYF.

The V call is TRBV20-1, the J call TRBJ2-1; TRBD2 matches at 12 bases. Germline-derived CDR1 and CDR2 are DFQATT and SNEGSKA (reference sequence). The junction had 9 bases not matched to a gene; V was cut back by 5 bases and J by 7 bases. The CDR3 is 15 residues long. As DNA, the CDR3 is TGCAGTGCTCCGGGTCCTAGCGGGGGGGCAAATGAGCAGTTCTTC. This gives the protein CSAPGPSGGANEQFF.

This chain links TRBV6-6 with TRBJ1-4; D is unresolved. This CDR3 region has 14 residues. Trimming took off 5 bases at V and 7 bases at J, with 14 bases between the two ends. Per the germline V gene, CDR1 is MNHNY and CDR2 is SVGAGI (reference sequence). CDR3 protein: CASSPVREGEKLFF. Written as DNA, the CDR3 is TGTGCCAGCAGTCCCGTTCGAGAGGGTGAAAAACTGTTTTTT.

Ten or more counts support this clonotype. The chain is built from TRBV19 and TRBJ2-7; D perhaps matches TRBD2 (6 bases). Germline V gene data show CDR1 as LNHDA and CDR2 as SQIVND (reference sequence). Trimming left V 10 bases short and J 1 base short, with 8 bases between. The CDR3 sequence is 11 residues long. The CDR3 protein is CATGGSYEQYF. The CDR3 DNA sequence: TGTGCCACCGGGGGTTCCTACGAGCAGTACTTC.

This chain connects TRBV3-1 to TRBJ1-2, with 8 nucleotides matching TRBD1. The J segment lost 4 bases and the V segment lost 3 bases, leaving 13 bases of the junction unmatched. The CDR3 sequence is 17 residues long. Germline V gives CDR1 LGHDT, CDR2 YNNKEL (reference sequence). CDR3 in DNA: TGTGCCAGCAGCCACGCCCCAAAAGGACAGGGCGGCTATGGCTACACCTTC. This codes for CASSHAPKGQGGYGYTF. Complete variable domain (other parts from reference TRBV3-1 and TRBJ1-2): DTAVSQTPKYLVTQMGNDKSIKCEQNLGHDTMYWYKQDSKKFLKIMFSYNNKELIINETVPNRFSPKSPDKAHLNLHINSLELGDSAVYFCASSHAPKGQGGYGYTFGSGTRLTVV.

Details on this clonotype: An end of the junction differs from the germline gene, which may be a read error. The rearrangement joins TRBV28 to TRBJ1-4, with unresolved D. Per the germline V gene, CDR1 is MDHEN and CDR2 is SYDVKM. The CDR3 length is 14 residues. The CDR3 protein is CASGLGETNEKLFF. For the CDR3, the DNA is TGTGCCAGCGGTTTGGGAGAGACTAATGAAAAACTGTTTTTT.

This clonotype was detected many times. The chain recombines TRBV15 with TRBJ1-4, with 9 bases lining up with TRBD1. The germline V gene encodes CDR1 LNHNV and CDR2 YYDKDF (reference sequence). CDR3 length: 15 amino acids. V lost 4 bases, J lost 8 bases, and 8 bases stayed unmatched. CDR3 sequence reads: CATSIRTGVGEKLFF. The CDR3 coding sequence is TGTGCCACCAGCATCCGGACAGGGGTGGGCGAAAAACTGTTTTTT.

The chain carries TRBV20-1 and TRBJ2-2, with unresolved D. Looked up from germline, CDR1 is DFQATT and CDR2 is SNEGSKA (reference sequence). Trimming stripped 4 bases from V and 3 bases from J, with 15 bases between. This CDR3 has 15 amino acids. In nucleotides, the CDR3 is TGCAGTGCTAATATCCTCGGGCAGGACACCGGGGAGCTGTTTTTT. This sequence encodes CSANILGQDTGELFF.

J is TRBJ1-5 and V is TRBV25-1, with D possibly being TRBD1 (5 bases). Trimming cost V 5 bases and J 3 bases, with 17 bases left between them. This CDR3 region has 16 residues. From germline, CDR1 is MGHDK and CDR2 SYGVNS. In DNA, the CDR3 is TGTGCCAGCAGTTTAAATCGGGACGGCAACAATCAGCCCCAGCATTTT. Its protein product is CASSLNRDGNNQPQHF.

The CDR3 DNA sequence: TGCAGCCAAGGTTCCATACCAGGAGCTTTCTTT. It yields the protein CSQGSIPGAFF. This sequence joins TRBV29-1 and TRBJ1-1; D gene uncertain. The V and J ends lost 8 bases and 10 bases respectively, with 17 bases between them. CDR3 length equals 11 residues. The germline V gene encodes CDR1 SQVTM and CDR2 ANQGSEA.

The gene calls are TRBV10-3 and TRBJ2-2; 13 bases align to TRBD2. V was pared by 10 bases and J by 4 bases, with 6 bases of the junction left unmatched. This CDR3 has 15 residues. CDR1 ENHRY and CDR2 SYGVKD come from the germline V gene. CDR3 sequence reads: CASRLAGGGTGELFF. CDR3 DNA sequence: TGTGCCAGCAGACTAGCGGGAGGTGGCACCGGGGAGCTGTTTTTT.

This clonotype has ten or more counts. CDR3 loop: CASSEVGTGTGELFF. Written as DNA, the CDR3 is TGTGCCAGCAGTGAAGTCGGGACGGGAACCGGGGAGCTGTTTTTT. This sequence joins TRBV2 and TRBJ2-2; TRBD1 or TRBD2 may be the D gene (5 bases each). This CDR3 comprises 15 residues. V lost 1 base and J lost 5, with 11 bases in between. Germline lookup yields CDR1 SNHLY and CDR2 FYNNEI.

This clonotype was recorded only once. The genes are TRBV10-3 and TRBJ1-4, with a weak D call TRBD1 (5 bases). Trimming took 10 bases from V and 8 from J, leaving 17 bases between them. The CDR3 is 13 residues long. Per the germline V gene, CDR1 is ENHRY and CDR2 is SYGVKD. The CDR3 sequence is CASNGGYFEKLFF. The CDR3 region has the DNA TGTGCCAGCAACGGGGGTTATTTCGAAAAACTGTTTTTT.

The chain links TRBV9 to TRBJ1-4, with D possibly TRBD1 on 6 matching bases. CDR1 is SGDLS, CDR2 YYNGEE, per germline. V lost 3 bases and J lost 4, with 10 bases in between. This CDR3 is 14 amino acids long. This CDR3 reads CASSGQALNEKLFF. The CDR3 DNA sequence: TGTGCCAGCAGCGGACAGGCACTTAATGAAAAACTGTTTTTT.

This clonotype was counted only a few times. V and J are TRBV6-6 and TRBJ2-7; weak D call: TRBD1 (5 bases). CDR1 is MNHNY and CDR2 is SVGAGI in the germline V gene (reference sequence). Trimming took off 5 bases at V and 4 bases at J, with 18 bases between the two ends. The CDR3 extends over 15 amino acids. CDR3 in amino acids: CASSEDKAYFYEQYF. DNA for the CDR3: TGTGCCAGCAGTGAGGACAAAGCCTACTTTTACGAGCAGTACTTC.